This T cell receptor beta chain originates from a study of blood T cell repertoires in COVID-19 (dated by TCRdb to 2019 to 2021). Study-level background: Samples from collaborators originated in the United States, Italy and Spain and spanned both the acute and convalescent phases of COVID-19. The material from the prospective study consisted of cDNA or gDNA derived from T cells, B-cell-depleted T cells, or PBMCs. The dataset comprised deeply sampled blood TCRbeta repertoires from subjects exposed to, actively infected with, or recovered from COVID-19. A freely available public database, intended as a resource for researchers studying the immune response to SARS-CoV-2, is where the repertoires were released. Samples came from the ongoing ImmuneRACE study (first 160 participants) plus 1,254 subjects from 6 global collaborators. The sample metadata nearly always contained a de-identified subject ID, COVID-19 status, age in years and sex. Where HLA class I and class II types were available, the types were taken from metadata supplied by the sample provider, not from assay-based typing.

This clone is a singleton in its sample. Its antigen has not been determined. No base qualities exist here, and no much larger clone lies one base off it. V lost 1 base and J lost 6 bases; the stretch between them is 12 bases long. The CDR3, from cysteine to phenylalanine, totals 14 residues. Only the CDR3 portion is preserved as DNA: 42 bases, with reading frame beginning at the first base. The germline V gene provides CDR1 SGHTA and CDR2 FQGNSA. Enrolling through a virtual design, the prospective study's participants ranged in age from about 18 to 89 years and lived across more than 20 United States geographic areas. Cohort assignment in the prospective study relied on participant-reported clinical history from a screening survey and a study questionnaire. Recovered participants in ImmuneRACE Cohort 3 were defined as having two consecutive negative NP/OP PCR tests, clearance from a healthcare professional, or resolution of symptoms. In the prospective study, whole blood, serum and a nasopharyngeal or oropharyngeal swab were collected from each participant by mobile phlebotomists. Participants in the prospective study had the option to provide additional blood draws and questionnaires over a roughly 2-month period. Before DNA extraction, blood samples from the prospective study were shipped at room temperature or frozen.

TCRbeta CDR3 regions were amplified from genomic DNA using the immunoSEQ Assay, a bias-controlled multiplex PCR. The authors processed their data as follows. The number of nucleated cells in each sample was estimated by amplification of reference gene primers within the assay. To quantify the absolute abundance of each unique TCRbeta CDR3 rearrangement, sequence reads were collapsed and filtered. For each sample, productive Simpson clonality was calculated by taking the square root of Simpson's diversity index across productive rearrangements. TCRdb took over this immuneACCESS table, retaining in-frame rearrangements with V and J assigned. Such tables are incomplete; in checked studies, under half of the missing clones stem from an unresolved V gene, and the remainder is unexplained. The V and J calls and clone size come from that table; D and trimming were worked out from the DNA. This sample gives roughly 230,000 clones in total; 65% to 85% of them show up just once. The top ten hold roughly 3.1% of the sample.

General conclusions and limits of the study: The amount of clinical and demographic metadata varied by source and participant and was provided uncurated.

Sequencing was done on a sample of PBMCs or T cells enriched from blood (not recorded which). Recombination connected TRBV7-2 to TRBJ1-1, with TRBD1 tentatively as D gene (5 bases match). The TCR comes from a man over 45 who had recovered from COVID-19. The sequence in DNA is TGTGCCAGCAGCTTAGTTGTGGGGGAGGCTGAAGCTTTCTTT. It is translated as CASSLVVGEAEAFF.